This T cell receptor (beta chain) derives from a study of T cell responses to AZD1222 COVID-19 vaccine (dated by TCRdb to the early 2020s). About the full investigation: TCR sequencing covered fewer than 250 trial participants: about 210 given two doses of AZD1222 and 26 given two doses of MenACWY control vaccine. Trial participants were enrolled by age into 18-55, 56-69 and 70-plus year subgroups, with about 150, 27 and 61 TCR-sequenced participants respectively.

The full study reports these points: After two AZD1222 doses, both the breadth and the depth of spike-specific TCRs were significantly higher than at day 0 and than in MenACWY recipients. Only 5 to 7 AZD1222 recipients were SARS-CoV-2 seropositive at baseline, limiting conclusions about previously exposed vaccinees. CD4 TCRs associated with the vaccine covered the entire spike protein, and the dominant responses were in regions 160-218 and 743-854. Reportedly, close to half of the unique spike-specific TCRs recognized epitopes lying outside the regions that are mutated in the B.1.351 and B.1.1.7 variants. Because no day 14 peak-response samples were available, the repertoires could be characterized only after the peak T cell response. Most participants were white British and females outnumbered males, and the authors suggested that clonal diversity may have been underestimated. In the small 56-69-year group, the increase in depth fell short of significance, most likely because of low power.

Concerning this clone itself: What this receptor recognizes is not known. Base qualities are not at hand, and no much larger clone is one base apart.

The CDR3 regions of human TCRbeta chains were analyzed by immunosequencing. The source study handled its data this way. Repertoire TCRs were checked for matches against a reference library of SARS-CoV-2-specific TCRs that had been generated using the MIRA antigen-specificity platform. Breadth was defined as the fraction of unique TCRs that were SARS-CoV-2-associated. Depth was defined as the fraction of total T cells that were SARS-CoV-2-associated. Each spike-specific TCR was assigned to its reactive spike region and to a CD4 or CD8 class using the MIRA data. Log10-transformed breadth and depth values were compared by one-way ANOVA with Sidak's multiple comparisons tests. TCRdb mirrors the immuneACCESS table, restricted to in-frame sequences. Some clones are absent from its copies; in checked studies, under half trace to an unresolved V gene, and the reason for the others is unknown. V and J calls and clone size come straight from that table; D and trimming were deduced from the DNA. The sample table records around 140,000 clones; approximately 85% of these occur just once. The ten largest clones capture 7.9% of the sample.

In the paper's terms, the time point label means: about 28 days (+/-7) after the second vaccine dose. In light of the paper, this sample's treatment or condition label describes: meningococcal conjugate vaccine given as trial control. Vaccinee samples were obtained from the UK trials COV001 and COV002, which included a single-blind randomized controlled phase 2/3 trial of AZD1222 (ChAdOx1 nCoV-19) in healthy adults. For TCRbeta chain sequencing, PBMC samples were collected from trial participants at day 0 and at day 28 after the second dose. V lost 5 bases and J lost 7 bases, and the count of bases not matched to a germline gene is 4. The CDR3, from cysteine to phenylalanine, totals 13 residues. Just CDR3 DNA is preserved here, 39 bases in frame from base 1. From the germline V gene, CDR1 is LGHNT and CDR2 is FRNRAP.

The receptor was derived from an adult who received the MenACWY meningococcal vaccine as a control. The sample in question was peripheral blood, obtained 28 days after the second dose of the MenACWY control vaccine. The V gene is TRBV12-5 and the J gene is TRBJ2-1; TRBD1 fits 8 bases in the junction. The CDR3 here reads CASGTDRGNEQFF. DNA sequence: TGTGCTAGTGGTACAGACAGGGGTAATGAGCAGTTCTTC. The reference TRBV12-5 and TRBJ2-1 proteins fill in what lies around the CDR3, so the full variable domain reads DARVTQTPRHKVTEMGQEVTMRCQPILGHNTVFWYRQTMMQGLELLAYFRNRAPLDDSGMPKDRFSAEMPDATLATLKIQPSEPRDSAVYFCASGTDRGNEQFFGPGTRLTVL.